This T cell receptor (beta chain) was sequenced during a study of blood T cells in healthy people across ages. Study-wide points: Long-lived donors carried more naive CD4+ cells and greater diversity than aged donors.

PCR was performed a second time for about 7 to 11 cycles using a sample-barcoded 5' primer and a J-beta primer mix. TCRdb passed the 5' RACE reads through MiXCR, listing each CDR3 protein once. The data show about 1.6 million distinct CDR3 sequences, 30% to 40% seen once. V was trimmed by 5 bases and J by 3 bases, leaving 11 bases between them. The CDR3 is made up of 14 amino acids. In this sample, this clonotype turned up many times. Its specificity is unknown. Every donor provided 9.5 to 10 milliliters of peripheral blood. The receptor was isolated from a woman in her 30s in good health. The chain employs TRBV12-3 or TRBV12-4 and TRBJ2-1; D is perhaps TRBD1 (7 bases). The sequenced sample was blood. The DNA of the CDR3 is TGTGCCAGCAGTCCAGGGGGACTCTACAATGAGCAGTTCTTC. Translating gives CASSPGGLYNEQFF.